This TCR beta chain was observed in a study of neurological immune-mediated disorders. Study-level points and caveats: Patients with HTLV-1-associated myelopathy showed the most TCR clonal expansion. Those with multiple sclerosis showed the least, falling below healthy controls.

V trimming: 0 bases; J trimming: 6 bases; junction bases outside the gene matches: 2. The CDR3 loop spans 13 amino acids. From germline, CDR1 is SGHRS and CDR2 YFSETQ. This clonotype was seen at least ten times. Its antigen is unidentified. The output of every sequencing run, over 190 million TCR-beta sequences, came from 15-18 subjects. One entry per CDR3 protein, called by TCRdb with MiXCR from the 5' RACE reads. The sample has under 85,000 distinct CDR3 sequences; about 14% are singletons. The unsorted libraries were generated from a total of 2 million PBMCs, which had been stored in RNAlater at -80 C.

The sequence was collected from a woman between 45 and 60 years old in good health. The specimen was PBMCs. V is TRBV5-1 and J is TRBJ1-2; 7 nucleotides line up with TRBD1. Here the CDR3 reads CASSLEGGHGYTF. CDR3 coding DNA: TGCGCCAGCAGCTTGGAAGGGGGCCATGGCTACACCTTC.